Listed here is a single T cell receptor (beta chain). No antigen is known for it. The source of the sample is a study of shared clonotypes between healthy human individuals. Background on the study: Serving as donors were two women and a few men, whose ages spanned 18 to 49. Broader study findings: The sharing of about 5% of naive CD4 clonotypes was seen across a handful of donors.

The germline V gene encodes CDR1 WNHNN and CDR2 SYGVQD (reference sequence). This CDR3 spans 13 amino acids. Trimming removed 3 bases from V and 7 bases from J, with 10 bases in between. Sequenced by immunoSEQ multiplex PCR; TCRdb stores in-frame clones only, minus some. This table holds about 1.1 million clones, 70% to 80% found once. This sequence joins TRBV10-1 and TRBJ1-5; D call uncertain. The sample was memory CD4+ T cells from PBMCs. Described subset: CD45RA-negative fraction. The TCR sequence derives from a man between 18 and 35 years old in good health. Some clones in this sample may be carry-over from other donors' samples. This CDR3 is CASSDGPGQPQHF. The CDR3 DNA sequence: TGCGCCAGCAGTGATGGACCGGGGCAGCCCCAGCATTTT.